These T cell receptor beta chains were read from a single sample in a study of cytomegalovirus exposure and HLA in healthy donors. The table came from immunoSEQ multiplex PCR; TCRdb's copy has only in-frame clones and leaves some out. The table has some 150,000 clones, about 86% seen once; the top ten hold about a fifth. The sequenced sample consisted of PBMCs. The receptors were gathered from a man in his late teens or twenties in good health and CMV-seropositive. The CDR3 runs from the conserved cysteine through the conserved F or W.

V	J	CDR3
TRBV27	TRBJ2-7	CASTPRTSPFYEQYF
TRBV5-8	TRBJ2-3	CASSYSEGTDTQYF
TRBV2	TRBJ1-4	CASSEQGLGKLFF
TRBV27	TRBJ2-1	CASSFRGTFYNEQFF
TRBV6-4	TRBJ2-3	CASSARDRVTDTQYF
TRBV19	TRBJ2-1	CASSSLAGALYNEQFF
TRBV11-2	TRBJ2-1	CASSPPGTGSLGYNEQFF
TRBV4-1	TRBJ2-1	CASSQELFNNEQFF
TRBV30	TRBJ1-2	CAWSVRYGYTF
TRBV25-1	TRBJ2-5	CASSEGRASGSRETQYF
TRBV11-3	TRBJ2-3	CASSPELATTDTQYF
TRBV5-1	TRBJ2-7	CASRVSGGPAAYEQYF
TRBV19	TRBJ2-5	CASSPRTGEVGETQYF
TRBV7-6	TRBJ2-2	CASSLQTGGTGELFF
TRBV30	TRBJ1-5	CAWSPRQGRGVLGNQPQHF
TRBV5-1	TRBJ1-2	CASSLSLTGGRDYYGYTF
TRBV5-5	TRBJ1-1	CASSPEGNTEAFF
TRBV6-1	TRBJ2-3	CAEGTGGTDTQYF
TRBV4-2	TRBJ2-2	CASSLTANTGELFF
TRBV29-1	TRBJ2-7	CSYQGAREQYF
TRBV5-1	TRBJ2-7	CASSLAGGLVEQYF
TRBV6-4	TRBJ1-3	CASSDSEGSGNTIYF
TRBV29-1	TRBJ2-4	CSGTTGTSDIQYF
TRBV9	TRBJ1-1	CASSVGGNKNTEAFF
TRBV19	TRBJ2-7	CASSIDTSYEQYF
TRBV4-3	TRBJ1-2	CASSQGGGLGLTYGYTF
TRBV4-1	TRBJ2-2	CASSQQSTGELFF
TRBV6-1	TRBJ2-3	CASHPLAGTTDTQYF
TRBV6-5	TRBJ2-1	CASSFITSDEQFF
TRBV6-7	TRBJ2-7	CASSTGSSRAYEQYF
TRBV6-5	TRBJ1-1	CASSAAPRF
TRBV10-2	TRBJ2-2	CASSESSRGAGELFF
TRBV18	TRBJ2-7	CASSPKGGQGNAYEQYF
TRBV7-3	TRBJ2-3	CASSLKASGVGGTDTQYF
TRBV9	TRBJ2-1	CASSAASQALRWGNEQFF
TRBV11-3	TRBJ2-7	CASSSRTSGRAYEQYF
TRBV7-9	TRBJ1-4	CASSLAGTGREKLFF
TRBV30	TRBJ1-2	CAWKVPGWDYGYTF
TRBV5-1	TRBJ2-3	CASSPGLAGVTDTQYF
TRBV19	TRBJ1-1	CASRWRANTEAFF
TRBV7-6	TRBJ2-5	CASSLSGDLQETQYF
TRBV5-1	TRBJ2-5	CASSHSWEETQYF
TRBV7-8	TRBJ2-4	CASSLGLRGGENIQYF
TRBV25-1	TRBJ2-7	CASRGGRYEQYF
TRBV30	TRBJ1-5	CAWSRGNSNQPQHF
TRBV18	TRBJ2-7	CASSLSDRARAYEQYF
TRBV18	TRBJ2-7	CASSQSKGASYEQYF
TRBV5-1	TRBJ2-2	CASSHARGGRDTGELFF
TRBV27	TRBJ1-1	CASSLYGHRLNTEAFF
TRBV9	TRBJ2-7	CASSVTGKGPYEQYF
TRBV2	TRBJ1-6	CASSWNSNYNSPLHF
TRBV6-5	TRBJ1-4	CASSYFQGGEKLFF
TRBV19	TRBJ2-3	CASSGPGLAGRGDTQYF
TRBV4-1	TRBJ1-2	CASSQPEGQAGGYTF
TRBV7-2	TRBJ2-7	CASSPGAYEQYF
TRBV4-3	TRBJ1-6	CASSQEKRVGSPLHF
TRBV19	TRBJ1-4	CASTPEGANTFYTNEKLFF
TRBV30	TRBJ1-1	CAWGAGHMNTEAFF
TRBV9	TRBJ1-2	CASSEGGPGGGYTF